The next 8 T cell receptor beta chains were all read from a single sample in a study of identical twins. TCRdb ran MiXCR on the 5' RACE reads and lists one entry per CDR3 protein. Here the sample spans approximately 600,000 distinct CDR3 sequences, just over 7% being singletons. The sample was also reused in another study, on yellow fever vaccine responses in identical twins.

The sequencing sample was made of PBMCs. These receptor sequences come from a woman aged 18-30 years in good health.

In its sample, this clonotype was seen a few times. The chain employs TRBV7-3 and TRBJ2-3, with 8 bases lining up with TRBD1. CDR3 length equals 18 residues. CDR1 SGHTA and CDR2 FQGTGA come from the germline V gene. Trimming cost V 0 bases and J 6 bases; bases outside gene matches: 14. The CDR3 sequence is CASSLTDSYRGALDTQYF. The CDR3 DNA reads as TGTGCCAGCAGCTTAACGGATTCTTACAGGGGGGCACTGGATACGCAGTATTTT.

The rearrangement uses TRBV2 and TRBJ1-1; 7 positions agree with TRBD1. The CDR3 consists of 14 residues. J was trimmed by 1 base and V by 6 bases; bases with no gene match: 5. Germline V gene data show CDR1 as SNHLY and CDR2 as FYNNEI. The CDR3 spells CASRPDRANTEAFF. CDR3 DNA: TGTGCCAGCAGGCCCGACAGGGCGAACACTGAAGCTTTCTTT.

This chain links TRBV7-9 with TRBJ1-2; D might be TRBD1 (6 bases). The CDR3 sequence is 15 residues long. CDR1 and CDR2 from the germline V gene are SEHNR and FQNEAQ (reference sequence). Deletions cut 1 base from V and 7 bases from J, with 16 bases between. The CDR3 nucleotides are TGTGCCAGCAGCTTAGACGTCCACAGGGCGAGTGGCTACACCTTC. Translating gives CASSLDVHRASGYTF.

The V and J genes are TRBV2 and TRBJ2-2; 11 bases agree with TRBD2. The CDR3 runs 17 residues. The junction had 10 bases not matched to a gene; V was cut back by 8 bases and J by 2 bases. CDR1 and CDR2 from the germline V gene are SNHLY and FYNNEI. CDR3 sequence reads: CASSSGRIPINTGELFF. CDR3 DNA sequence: TGTGCCAGCTCTAGCGGGAGGATCCCCATTAACACCGGGGAGCTGTTTTTT.

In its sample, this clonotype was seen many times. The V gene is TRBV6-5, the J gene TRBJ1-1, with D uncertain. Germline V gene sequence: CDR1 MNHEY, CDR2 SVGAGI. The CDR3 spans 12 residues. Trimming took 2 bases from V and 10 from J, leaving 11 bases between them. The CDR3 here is CASSYGSGRAFF. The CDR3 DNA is TGTGCCAGCAGTTACGGGTCGGGGAGAGCTTTCTTT.

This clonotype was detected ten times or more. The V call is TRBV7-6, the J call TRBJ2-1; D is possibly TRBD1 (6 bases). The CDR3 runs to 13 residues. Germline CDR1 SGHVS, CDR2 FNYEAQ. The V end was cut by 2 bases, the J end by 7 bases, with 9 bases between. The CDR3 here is CASSLQQGNEQFF. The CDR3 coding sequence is TGTGCCAGCAGCTTACAACAGGGAAATGAGCAGTTCTTC.

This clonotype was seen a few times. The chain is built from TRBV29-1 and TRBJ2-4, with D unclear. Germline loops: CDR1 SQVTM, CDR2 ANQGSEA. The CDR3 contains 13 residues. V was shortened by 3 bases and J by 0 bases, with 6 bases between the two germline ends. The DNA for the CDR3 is TGCAGCGTTGAGACCGAAGCCAAAAACATTCAGTACTTC. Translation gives CSVETEAKNIQYF.

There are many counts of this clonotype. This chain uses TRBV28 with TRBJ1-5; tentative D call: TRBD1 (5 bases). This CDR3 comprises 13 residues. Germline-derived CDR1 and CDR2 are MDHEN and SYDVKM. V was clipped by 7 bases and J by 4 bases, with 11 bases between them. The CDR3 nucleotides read TGTGCCAGCATCCCCGGGGGAAATCAGCCCCAGCATTTT. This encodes CASIPGGNQPQHF.